This is a list of T cell receptor beta chains from one sample in a study of response to subunit inactivated influenza vaccine. TCRdb fed the RT-PCR reads into MiXCR, producing one record per CDR3 protein. The table has around 470,000 distinct CDR3 sequences, 7.2% seen once; the top ten hold approximately 14%. This material consisted of PBMCs from blood, taken 23 to 25 months after vaccination. Every receptor here comes from a man between 50 and 70 years old who received an inactivated influenza vaccine. Both conserved end residues are part of each CDR3.

TRBV24-1,CATSDLRAETSTDTQYF
TRBV11-2,CASTPRRGETQYF
TRBV5-1,CASSLSGDYNEQFF
TRBV7-2,CASSPSGTRLAKNIQYF
TRBV3-1,CASSQDEVRDTQYF
TRBV7-8,CASSWQRTGELFF
TRBV6-1,CASSPPDRGPQETQYF
TRBV3-1,CASSSSTGLEPQHF
TRBV12-3/TRBV12-4,CASTYYPNEKLFF
TRBV6-2/TRBV6-3,CASSSPTSRETQYF
TRBV5-1,CASSLPGPPEDTQYF
TRBV29-1,CSLTSGGYRDTQYF
TRBV4-2,CASSQDRGTGGSEQFF
TRBV27,CASSLGRQGGYNEQFF